Below are 15 T cell receptor beta chains sequenced from a single sample in a study of metastatic and nonmetastatic thyroid tumors. Ahead of thyroid surgery, no patient had received treatment of any kind. TCRdb re-analyzed the PCR reads through MiXCR. The data contain roughly 20,000 clones, 25% to 30% of them seen just once; the ten biggest clones take up 15% to 25%. Sequencing was performed on blood. Receptors were obtained from a female donor with papillary thyroid cancer or a benign thyroid nodule (not recorded which). Some clones in this sample may be carry-over from other donors' samples.

V is TRBV4-2 and J is TRBJ2-7; 9 nucleotides match TRBD1. Germline V CDR1 and CDR2: LGHNA, YNFKEQ. V was pared by 3 bases and J by 3 bases, with 3 bases of the junction left unmatched. This CDR3 spans 14 amino acids. CDR3 nucleotides: TGTGCCAGCAGCCAGGGACAGGGTGACTACGAGCAGTACTTC. Residues: CASSQGQGDYEQYF.

This clone was seen many times. The V and J genes are TRBV3-1 and TRBJ1-4; 8 bases are a match to TRBD1. The CDR3 spans 15 residues. J was trimmed by 6 bases and V by 3 bases; bases with no gene match: 6. Germline values: CDR1 LGHDT, CDR2 YNNKEL (reference sequence). CDR3 in amino acids: CASSQMTGADEKLFF. As DNA, the CDR3 is TGTGCCAGCAGCCAGATGACAGGGGCCGATGAAAAACTGTTTTTT.

This clone was detected once. For the CDR3, the DNA is TGTGCCAGTAGTAGAGGGACTATCCAAGAGACCCAGTACTTC. As protein: CASSRGTIQETQYF. This sequence joins TRBV19 and TRBJ2-5; the match to TRBD2 covers 7 bases. The V gene's germline CDR1 is LNHDA and CDR2 SQIVND (reference sequence). This CDR3 is 14 amino acids long. J was trimmed by 1 base and V by 4 bases; bases with no gene match: 3. Based on the CDR3 plus reference TRBV19 and TRBJ2-5, the full variable domain is DGGITQSPKYLFRKEGQNVTLSCEQNLNHDAMYWYRQDPGQGLRLIYYSQIVNDFQKGDIAEGYSVSREKKESFPLTVTSAQKNPTAFYLCASSRGTIQETQYFGPGTRLLVL.

This clone was detected ten times or more. V is TRBV14 and J is TRBJ2-4, with D uncertain. The CDR3 is made up of 16 amino acids. Germline V lookup: CDR1 SGHDN, CDR2 FVKESK. V was trimmed by 5 bases and J by 0 bases, leaving 14 bases between them. The CDR3 DNA sequence: TGTGCCAGCAGCTGTAAGGTAAAGTTAGCCAAAAACATTCAGTACTTC. It encodes CASSCKVKLAKNIQYF.

To note about this clone: The junction and the germline gene differ at one end; a read error may be behind it. The CDR3 here is CANSSRLQVRGQPQHF. The CDR3 region has the DNA TGTGCCAACAGTTCAAGACTACAGGTTAGGGGACAGCCCCAGCATTTT. This sequence joins TRBV6-2 or TRBV6-3 and TRBJ1-5; D possibly corresponds to TRBD1 (5 bases). This CDR3 is built from 16 residues. Germline V gene data show CDR1 as MNHEY and CDR2 as SVGEGT.

This clone was detected ten times or more. The genes are TRBV19 and TRBJ1-5; no clear D gene. Germline loops: CDR1 LNHDA, CDR2 SQIVND (reference sequence). CDR3 size: 10 residues. Trimming shortened V by 7 bases and J by 8 bases, and 6 bases separated the two germline ends. For the CDR3, the DNA is TGTGCCAGTAATCGGGAGCCCCAGCATTTT. As protein: CASNREPQHF.

The chain employs TRBV3-1 and TRBJ2-5; unclear D gene. Trimming cost V 4 bases and J 4 bases, with 16 bases left between them. Germline assignment: CDR1 LGHDT and CDR2 YNNKEL (reference sequence). This CDR3 contains 15 residues. CDR3: CASSPRAGSRETQYF. The CDR3 region has the DNA TGTGCCAGCAGCCCCCGCGCCGGATCGAGAGAGACCCAGTACTTC.

With respect to this clone: The final CDR3 position lacks the conserved phenylalanine or tryptophan, pointing to a likely read error. The chain uses TRBV7-2 and TRBJ2-7, with 9 positions matching TRBD2. The germline CDR1 and CDR2 sequences are SGHTA and FQGNSA. The CDR3 contains 15 residues. CDR3 sequence (DNA): TGTGCCAGCAGCCAGCAGAGCGGGGGGTTATACGATCAGTACTAC. This codes for CASSQQSGGLYDQYY.

Many counts were recorded for this clone. The chain is built from TRBV12-3 or TRBV12-4 and TRBJ1-5; TRBD1 is a possible D gene (5 bases). The V end was cut by 3 bases, the J end by 9 bases, with 15 bases between. The CDR3 spans 14 residues. CDR3 in DNA: TGTGCCAGCAGTTTGAGGGGCCTACTCCGGCCCCAGCATTTT. Translating gives CASSLRGLLRPQHF.

This clone appeared a single time. This chain uses TRBV27 with TRBJ1-1, with D possibly matching TRBD1 (5 bases). V dropped 0 bases and J dropped 11 bases, with 13 bases sitting between them. This CDR3 contains 13 residues. Germline V gene data show CDR1 as MNHEY and CDR2 as SMNVEV (reference sequence). CDR3 DNA sequence: TGTGCCAGCAGTTTATCGAAGGGACTGGGGGCTTTCTTT. As protein: CASSLSKGLGAFF.

The chain uses TRBV20-1 and TRBJ1-5, with 8 bases fitting TRBD1. Per the germline V gene, CDR1 is DFQATT and CDR2 is SNEGSKA (reference sequence). This CDR3 region has 18 residues. Trimming took 5 bases from V and 5 from J; bases not matched to a gene: 20. CDR3 nucleotide sequence: TGCAGTGCTTTTCCCCTCCCAGGACAGGGAATGGTCCATCAGCCCCAGCATTTT. Encoded protein: CSAFPLPGQGMVHQPQHF.

The chain combines TRBV10-3 with TRBJ2-7; the D gene is possibly TRBD1 (5 bases). The CDR3 contains 15 residues. In germline, CDR1 is ENHRY, CDR2 SYGVKD. Trimming shortened V by 3 bases and J by 0 bases, and 12 bases separated the two germline ends. CDR3: CAISDPTANSYEQYF. The CDR3, as DNA: TGTGCCATCAGTGACCCGACAGCCAACTCCTACGAGCAGTACTTC.

Only a few counts were recorded for this clone. The junction shows a germline mismatch at one end, possibly a read error. The CDR3 sequence is CSSSLDDWEEQFF. CDR3 in DNA: TGTTCCAGCAGCCTTGATGACTGGGAGGAGCAGTTCTTC. The rearrangement joins TRBV9 to TRBJ2-5; TRBD2 might be the D (5 bases). The J call may be faulty, since TRBJ2-1 better matches the DNA end. The CDR3 is made up of 13 amino acids. CDR1 and CDR2 (germline): SGDLS, YYNGEE.

V and J are TRBV6-1 and TRBJ2-2; D unresolved. CDR1 is MNHNS, CDR2 SASEGT, per germline. V was trimmed by 6 bases and J by 4 bases, leaving 3 bases between them. The CDR3 consists of 11 residues. The CDR3 spells CASSFTGELFF. The DNA of the CDR3 is TGTGCCAGCAGCTTCACCGGGGAGCTGTTTTTT.

This clone was seen only a few times. As DNA, the CDR3 is TGTGCCAGCAGTTTAAGTCAGGGTCCCTACAATGAGCAGTTCTTC. Translation gives CASSLSQGPYNEQFF. The chain employs TRBV12-3 or TRBV12-4 and TRBJ2-1; TRBD1 is a possible D gene (5 bases). Trimming cost V 2 bases and J 2 bases, with 10 bases left between them. The CDR3 spans 15 residues.